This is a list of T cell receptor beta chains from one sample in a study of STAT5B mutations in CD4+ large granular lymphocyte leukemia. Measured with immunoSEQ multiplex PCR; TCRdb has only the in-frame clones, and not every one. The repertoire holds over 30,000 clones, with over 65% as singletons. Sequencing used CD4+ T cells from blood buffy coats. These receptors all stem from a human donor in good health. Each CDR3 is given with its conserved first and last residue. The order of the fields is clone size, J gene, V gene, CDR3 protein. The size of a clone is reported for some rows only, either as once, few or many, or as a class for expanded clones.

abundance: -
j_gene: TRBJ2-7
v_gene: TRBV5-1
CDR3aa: CASSPDSYEQYF

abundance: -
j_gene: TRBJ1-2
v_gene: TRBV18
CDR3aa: CASSLDGYGYTF

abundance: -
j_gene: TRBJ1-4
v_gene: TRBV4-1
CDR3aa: CASSQEASRASTNEKLFF

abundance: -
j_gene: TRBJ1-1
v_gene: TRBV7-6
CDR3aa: CASSLANPGPNTEAFF

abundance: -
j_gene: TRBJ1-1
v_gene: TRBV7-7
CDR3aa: CASSPWTGSFMNTEAFF

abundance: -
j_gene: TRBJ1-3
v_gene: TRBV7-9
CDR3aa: CASSLAPRTGKNTIYF

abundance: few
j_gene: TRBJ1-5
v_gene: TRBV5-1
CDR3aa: CASSLEGFNQPQHF

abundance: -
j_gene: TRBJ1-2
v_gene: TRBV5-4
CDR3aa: CASSLSRASRGYTF

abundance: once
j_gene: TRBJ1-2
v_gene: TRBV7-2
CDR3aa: CASSLGERGYTF

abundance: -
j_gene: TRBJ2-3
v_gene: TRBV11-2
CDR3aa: CASGKQGDTDTQYF

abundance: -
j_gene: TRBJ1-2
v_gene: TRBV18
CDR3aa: CASSPFLYGYTF

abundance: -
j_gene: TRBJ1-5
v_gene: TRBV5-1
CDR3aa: CASSLGPTGGGNQPQHF

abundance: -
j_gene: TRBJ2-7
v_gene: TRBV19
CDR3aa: CASSNPGHGRAYEQYF

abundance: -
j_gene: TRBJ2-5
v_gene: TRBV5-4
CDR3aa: CASSLAPRGRETQYF

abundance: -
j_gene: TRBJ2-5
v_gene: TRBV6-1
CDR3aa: CASNRVPAGQETQYF

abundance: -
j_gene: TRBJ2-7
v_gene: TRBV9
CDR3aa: CASSVVKRVMVLAGVYEQYF

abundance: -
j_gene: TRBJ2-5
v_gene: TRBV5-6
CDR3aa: CASSLGGHPQETQYF

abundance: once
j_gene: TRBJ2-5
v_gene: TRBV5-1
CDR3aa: CASSLAGQGPETQYF

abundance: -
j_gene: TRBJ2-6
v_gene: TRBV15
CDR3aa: CATSDQGAGGANVLTF

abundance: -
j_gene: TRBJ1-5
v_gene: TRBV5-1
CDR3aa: CASSLMPGGQGALNQPQHF

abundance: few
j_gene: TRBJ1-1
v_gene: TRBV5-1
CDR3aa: CASSERQGAFEAFF

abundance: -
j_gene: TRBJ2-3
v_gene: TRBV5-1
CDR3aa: CASSLFGGASDTQYF

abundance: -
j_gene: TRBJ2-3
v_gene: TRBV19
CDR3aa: CASSPTGSDTQYF

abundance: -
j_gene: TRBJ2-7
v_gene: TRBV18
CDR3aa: CASSPGNAYEQYF

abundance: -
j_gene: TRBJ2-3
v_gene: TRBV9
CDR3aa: CASSGSSTDTQYF

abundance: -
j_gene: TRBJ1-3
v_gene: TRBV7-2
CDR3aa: CASSRPGSGNTIYF

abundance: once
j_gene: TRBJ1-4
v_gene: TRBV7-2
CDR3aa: CASNRGPNEKLFF

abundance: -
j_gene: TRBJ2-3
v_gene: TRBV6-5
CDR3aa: CASSPRRQGDTQYF

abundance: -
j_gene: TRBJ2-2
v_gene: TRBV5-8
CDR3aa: CASSRGQGDTGELFF

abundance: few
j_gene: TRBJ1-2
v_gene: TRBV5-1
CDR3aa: CASSFSGTNYGYTF

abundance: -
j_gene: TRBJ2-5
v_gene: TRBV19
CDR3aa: CATDPRVGYQETQYF

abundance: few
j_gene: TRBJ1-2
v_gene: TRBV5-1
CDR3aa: CASSQEGGGYGYTF

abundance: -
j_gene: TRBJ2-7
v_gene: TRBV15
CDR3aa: CATSRDPGNYEQYF

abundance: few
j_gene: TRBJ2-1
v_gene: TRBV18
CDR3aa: CASSQGVRSYNEQFF

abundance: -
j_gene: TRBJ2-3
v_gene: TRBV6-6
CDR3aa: CASSLAGGTSTDTQYF

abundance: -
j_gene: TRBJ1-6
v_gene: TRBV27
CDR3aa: CASSLSAWGRNSPLHF

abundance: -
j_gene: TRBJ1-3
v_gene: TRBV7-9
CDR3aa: CASSLGESSGNTIYF

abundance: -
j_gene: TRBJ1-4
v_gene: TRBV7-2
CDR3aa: CASSPYSATNEKLFF

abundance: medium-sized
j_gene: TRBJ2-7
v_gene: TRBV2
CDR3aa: CASSESRYEQYF

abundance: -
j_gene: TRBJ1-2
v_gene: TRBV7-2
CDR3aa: CASSLNTFYGYTF

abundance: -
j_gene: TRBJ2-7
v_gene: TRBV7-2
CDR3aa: CASPGSPDYEQYF

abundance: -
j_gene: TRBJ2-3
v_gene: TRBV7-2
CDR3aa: CASSRKLAGRETDTQYF

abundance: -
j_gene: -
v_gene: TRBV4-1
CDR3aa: CASSQDSLAREQYF

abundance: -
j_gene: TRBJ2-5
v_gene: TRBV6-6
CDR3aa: CASRNNRGRETQYF

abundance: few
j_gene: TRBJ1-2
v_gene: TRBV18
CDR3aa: CASSPGEAEGYTF

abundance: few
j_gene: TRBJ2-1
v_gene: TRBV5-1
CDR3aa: CASQPWDFYNEQFF

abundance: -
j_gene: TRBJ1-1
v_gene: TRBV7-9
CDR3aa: CASKVGQGWTEAFF

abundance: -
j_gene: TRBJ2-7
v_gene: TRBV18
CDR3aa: CASSLTGQITYEQYF

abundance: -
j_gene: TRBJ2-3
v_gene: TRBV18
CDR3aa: CASSPDRAGPGGTQYF

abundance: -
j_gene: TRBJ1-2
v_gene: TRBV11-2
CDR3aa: CASSRQIYGYTF

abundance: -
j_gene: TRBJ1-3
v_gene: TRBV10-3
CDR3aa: CATSSRQGASGNTIYF

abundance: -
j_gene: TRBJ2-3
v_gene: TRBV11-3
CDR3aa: CASSFGLAGTDTQYF

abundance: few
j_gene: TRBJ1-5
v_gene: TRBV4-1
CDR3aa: CASSHPDRNQPQHF

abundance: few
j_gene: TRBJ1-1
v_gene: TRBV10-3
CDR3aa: CAISDRGPSGTEAFF

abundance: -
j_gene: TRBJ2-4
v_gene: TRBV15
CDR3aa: CATSRDGSGSYIQYF

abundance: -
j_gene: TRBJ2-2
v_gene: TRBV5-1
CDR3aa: CASSLVPFANTGELFF

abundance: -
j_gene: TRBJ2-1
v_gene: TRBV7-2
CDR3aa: CASRSSGSSYNEQFF

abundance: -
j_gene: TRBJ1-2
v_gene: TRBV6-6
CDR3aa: CASGNAQGNYGYTF